What follows are 30 T cell receptor beta chains derived from one specimen sequenced in a study of naive and memory T cell subsets. Overall study findings and caveats: Naive repertoires, especially CD8, held a few larger clonotypes, possibly memory cells re-expressing CD45RA.

The beta constant-region primer was an equimolar mix of two oligonucleotides covering TRBC1 and TRBC2. Nested alpha and beta constant-region primers with the SP2 primer drove four PCR rounds on ligated cDNA. TCRdb re-called the UMI-ligation and nested PCR reads with MiXCR, one entry per CDR3 protein. The sample comprises about 150,000 distinct CDR3 sequences, roughly 20% of which are singletons, and around 0.11% rests with the top ten. These receptors have no known antigen. Sequenced material: naive CD4+ T cells from blood. The receptor source for this set is a human donor in good health.

J is TRBJ2-1 and V is TRBV12-3 or TRBV12-4; unclear D gene. V lost 6 bases to trimming and J lost 10 bases, with 13 bases between them. The CDR3 loop spans 12 amino acids. CDR3 sequence: CASSTSTGEQFF. The CDR3 coding sequence is TGTGCCAGCAGCACCTCGACTGGCGAGCAGTTCTTC.

Worth noting for this clonotype: One end of the junction is discordant with germline, which a read error may explain. This chain joins TRBV6-6 and TRBJ1-5; D unresolved. The CDR3 contains 15 residues. CDR1 is MNHNY, CDR2 SVGAGI, per germline (reference sequence). CDR3 amino acids: CASSAGARSNQPQHF. CDR3 bases: TGTGCCAGCAGCGCGGGCGCCCGGAGCAATCAGCCCCAGCACTTT.

This clonotype has just a few counts. The J gene is TRBJ1-2, the V gene TRBV10-3; 7 bases agree with TRBD1. This CDR3 is built from 15 residues. Trimming cost V 0 bases and J 7 bases; bases outside gene matches: 8. Looked up from germline, CDR1 is ENHRY and CDR2 is SYGVKD. The CDR3 DNA is TGTGCCATCAGTGAGTCGTTTGGGACAGAGGGTGGCTACACCTTC. Amino acid sequence: CAISESFGTEGGYTF.

CDR3 nucleotide sequence: TGTGCCAGCAGCTCTAGGACAGTAGCAGGCAATCAGCCCCAGCATTTT. It encodes CASSSRTVAGNQPQHF. The chain carries TRBV6-5 and TRBJ1-5; maybe TRBD1 (6 bases). The CDR3 extends over 16 amino acids. V was trimmed by 6 bases and J by 2 bases, leaving 17 bases between them. Per the germline V gene, CDR1 is MNHEY and CDR2 is SVGAGI.

V and J are TRBV5-1 and TRBJ2-5, with D possibly being TRBD1 or TRBD2 (5 bases each). The V and J ends lost 9 bases and 4 bases respectively, with 16 bases between them. Germline-derived CDR1 and CDR2 are SGHRS and YFSETQ. This CDR3 has 13 residues. CDR3 coding DNA: TGCGCCATCTCCCGGGACGTAGGAGAGACCCAGTACTTC. Protein product: CAISRDVGETQYF. Full variable domain (missing parts from reference TRBV5-1 and TRBJ2-5): KAGVTQTPRYLIKTRGQQVTLSCSPISGHRSVSWYQQTPGQGLQFLFEYFSETQRNKGNFPGRFSGRQFSNSRSEMNVSTLELGDSALYLCAISRDVGETQYFGPGTRLLVL.

This clonotype was recorded at least ten times. The chain couples TRBV29-1 to TRBJ2-1, with 7 nucleotides matching TRBD2. The CDR3 extends over 10 amino acids. After removal of 4 bases from V and 12 bases from J, the junction contained 3 bases not matched to a gene. CDR1 is SQVTM, CDR2 ANQGSEA, per germline. The CDR3 DNA reads TGCAGCGTTGTCATAGCGGGGCAGTTCTTC. As protein: CSVVIAGQFF.

The gene calls are TRBV7-9 and TRBJ1-4; D unresolved. The germline gives CDR1 SEHNR, CDR2 FQNEAQ (reference sequence). The CDR3 covers 12 residues. V was cut by 5 bases and J by 7 bases, with 8 bases left in between. The CDR3, as DNA: TGTGCCAGCAGCCCCCAGAGTGAAAAACTGTTTTTT. Protein sequence: CASSPQSEKLFF.

The chain uses TRBV12-3 or TRBV12-4 and TRBJ2-1; no firm D call. The CDR3 extends over 14 amino acids. V lost 3 bases and J lost 2, with 8 bases in between. CDR3 amino acids: CASSFMETYNEQFF. The CDR3 DNA reads TGTGCCAGCAGTTTCATGGAAACCTACAATGAGCAGTTCTTC.

This clonotype has only a few counts. The genes are TRBV28 and TRBJ2-7, with 11 bases that match TRBD2. Per the germline V gene, CDR1 is MDHEN and CDR2 is SYDVKM. The V and J ends lost 6 bases and 1 base, in that order; junction bases with no gene match: 5. The CDR3 runs to 15 residues. CDR3 DNA: TGTGCCAGCAGCCGTGGGACTAGCGGATCCTACGAGCAGTACTTC. This codes for CASSRGTSGSYEQYF.

Worth noting for this clonotype: The junction and the germline gene differ at one end; a read error may be behind it. The chain couples TRBV28 to TRBJ2-1; D remains unclear. Germline loops: CDR1 MDHEN, CDR2 SYDVKM. The CDR3 is 11 residues long. CDR3 in amino acids: CVSSLYNEQFF. CDR3 coding DNA: TGTGTCAGCAGTCTGTACAATGAGCAGTTCTTC.

The chain uses TRBV7-6 and TRBJ1-3, with TRBD1 identical over 7 bases. Germline V gene lookup returns CDR1 SGHVS and CDR2 FNYEAQ. V trimming: 2 bases; J trimming: 1 base; junction bases outside the gene matches: 5. The CDR3 is 16 residues long. For the CDR3, the DNA is TGTGCCAGCAGCTTACAGGGGGTCGGATCTGGAAACACCATATATTTT. Protein sequence: CASSLQGVGSGNTIYF.

This clonotype was seen repeatedly, ten times or more. This chain uses TRBV28 with TRBJ2-7; the match to TRBD2 covers 11 bases. The CDR3 consists of 18 residues. Germline V CDR1 and CDR2: MDHEN, SYDVKM. The junction had 14 bases not matched to a gene; V was cut back by 6 bases and J by 1 base. The CDR3 region is CASSTSGRGLRGSYEQYF. The DNA for the CDR3 is TGTGCCAGCAGCACTAGCGGGAGAGGTTTGAGGGGATCCTACGAGCAGTACTTC.

CDR3 DNA: TGCAGCGTTGCCCCCCGACAGGCTGACTATGGCTACACCTTC. It yields the protein CSVAPRQADYGYTF. The V call is TRBV29-1, the J call TRBJ1-2, with D possibly TRBD1 on 6 matching bases. The ends were cut back, 4 bases at V and 3 bases at J, with 15 bases in the middle. CDR1 SQVTM and CDR2 ANQGSEA come from the germline V gene. The CDR3 contains 14 residues.

The CDR3 loop is CASSLGLSYEQYF. In DNA form, the CDR3 reads TGTGCCAGCAGTCTCGGACTTTCCTACGAGCAGTACTTC. This sequence joins TRBV27 and TRBJ2-7, with D tentatively TRBD2 (5 bases). Between the trimmed V and J ends, which lost 5 bases and 1 base, there was a span of 9 bases. Germline V gene data show CDR1 as MNHEY and CDR2 as SMNVEV (reference sequence). CDR3 size: 13 residues.

This clonotype was recorded only once. The chain employs TRBV9 and TRBJ2-3; maybe TRBD2 (5 bases). There are 13 residues in the CDR3. Germline values: CDR1 SGDLS, CDR2 YYNGEE. The V end lost 3 bases, the J end lost 5 bases, and 10 bases lay between the germline ends. The CDR3 is CASSAPGLDTQYF. CDR3 DNA sequence: TGTGCCAGCAGCGCACCGGGATTAGATACGCAGTATTTT.

This clonotype was picked up a small number of times. This chain joins TRBV20-1 and TRBJ1-5; D not certain. The CDR3 totals 15 residues. Germline-derived CDR1 and CDR2 are DFQATT and SNEGSKA (reference sequence). Deletions cut 5 bases from V and 2 bases from J, with 16 bases between. CDR3 bases: TGCAGTGCTCCGAAAGCGGAGGGTGGCAATCAGCCCCAGCATTTT. Its protein product is CSAPKAEGGNQPQHF.

There are a few counts of this clonotype. This rearrangement joins TRBV27 to TRBJ2-1, with a possible D match to TRBD2 (6 bases). The CDR3 is made up of 16 amino acids. V was pared by 5 bases and J by 2 bases, with 16 bases between. The germline V gene has CDR1 MNHEY and CDR2 SMNVEV (reference sequence). The CDR3 bases are TGTGCCAGCAGTCCTTTCCGACGGGGGACCTACAATGAGCAGTTCTTC. It yields the protein CASSPFRRGTYNEQFF.

Ten or more counts support this clonotype. CDR3 sequence (DNA): TGTGCCAGCAGCTCCGTAGGTCTCCGTAACTATGGCTACACCTTC. Translated, it gives CASSSVGLRNYGYTF. The chain is built from TRBV9 and TRBJ1-2; D is undetermined. CDR1 SGDLS and CDR2 YYNGEE come from the germline V gene. This CDR3 region has 15 residues. V was trimmed by 4 bases and J by 1 base, leaving 14 bases between them.

This clonotype appeared a few times. The chain employs TRBV3-1 and TRBJ2-7, with D unresolved. The CDR3 sequence is 15 residues long. Trimming stripped 6 bases from V and 0 bases from J, with 15 bases between. The V gene's germline CDR1 is LGHDT and CDR2 YNNKEL (reference sequence). CDR3 DNA sequence: TGTGCCAGCAGACCCGGGCCTAAGCCCTCCTACGAGCAGTACTTC. Protein product: CASRPGPKPSYEQYF.

V and J are TRBV9 and TRBJ2-5, with a possible D match to TRBD2 (5 bases). In germline, CDR1 is SGDLS, CDR2 YYNGEE. The ends were cut back, 0 bases at V and 5 bases at J, with 11 bases in the middle. CDR3 length: 14 amino acids. The CDR3 spells CASSVGVATETQYF. CDR3 coding DNA: TGTGCCAGCAGCGTAGGGGTAGCGACGGAGACCCAGTACTTC.

The genes are TRBV3-1 and TRBJ1-2, with a weak D call TRBD1 (5 bases). The V gene lost 6 bases and the J gene lost 7 bases, with 12 bases spanning the gap. Per the germline V gene, CDR1 is LGHDT and CDR2 is YNNKEL (reference sequence). This CDR3 spans 12 amino acids. Written as DNA, the CDR3 is TGTGCCAGCAGTTACGGGGACCTTGGCTACACCTTC. Translation: CASSYGDLGYTF.

This chain links TRBV10-3 with TRBJ1-2, with 9 positions matching TRBD1. The J segment lost 5 bases and the V segment lost 2 bases, leaving 6 bases of the junction unmatched. The CDR3 totals 15 residues. Looked up from germline, CDR1 is ENHRY and CDR2 is SYGVKD. CDR3 coding DNA: TGTGCCATCAGTGAGATTTTGGGACAGGGATATGGCTACACCTTC. Protein: CAISEILGQGYGYTF.

The V call is TRBV6-6, the J call TRBJ2-7, with TRBD2 matching 7 bases. The CDR3 has 11 amino acids. Germline V gene sequence: CDR1 MNHNY, CDR2 SVGAGI (reference sequence). After removal of 7 bases from V and 4 bases from J, the junction contained 1 base not matched to a gene. The CDR3, as DNA: TGTGCCAGCATGGGGGGGTACGAGCAGTACTTC. It codes for CASMGGYEQYF.

The rearrangement joins TRBV3-1 to TRBJ2-1; D gene uncertain. The CDR3 loop spans 14 amino acids. V was cut by 1 base and J by 9 bases, with 13 bases left in between. Germline lookup yields CDR1 LGHDT and CDR2 YNNKEL (reference sequence). For the CDR3, the DNA is TGTGCCAGCAGCCAAGGTGGTTCTGTGGCTGAGCAGTTCTTC. Encoded protein: CASSQGGSVAEQFF.

V usage is TRBV29-1 and J usage is TRBJ1-3; D is undetermined. V dropped 6 bases and J dropped 0 bases, with 15 bases sitting between them. This CDR3 region has 15 residues. Per the germline V gene, CDR1 is SQVTM and CDR2 is ANQGSEA. The CDR3: CSVRVSRSSGNTIYF. CDR3 DNA sequence: TGCAGCGTCAGAGTGTCCAGGAGCTCTGGAAACACCATATATTTT. Looking up the rest from reference TRBV29-1 and TRBJ1-3 gives the full variable domain: SAVISQKPSRDICQRGTSLTIQCQVDSQVTMMFWYRQQPGQSLTLIATANQGSEATYESGFVIDKFPISRPNLTFSTLTVSNMSPEDSSIYLCSVRVSRSSGNTIYFGEGSWLTVV.

The chain has TRBV7-2 and TRBJ2-1, with D possibly matching TRBD2 (5 bases). Trimming removed 2 bases at V and 7 bases at J, with 15 bases between. CDR1 SGHTA and CDR2 FQGNSA come from the germline V gene. This CDR3 contains 15 residues. CDR3: CASSLSSLSGNEQFF. CDR3 coding DNA: TGTGCCAGCAGCTTATCTTCTTTATCGGGGAATGAGCAGTTCTTC.

The CDR3 region has the DNA TGCGCCAGCAGCCAAGATTTGGCTGGGAACAGGGACGAAAAACTGTTTTTT. This gives the protein CASSQDLAGNRDEKLFF. The rearrangement links TRBV4-3 to TRBJ1-4, with a possible D match to TRBD1 (6 bases). Trimming shortened V by 0 bases and J by 8 bases, and 19 bases separated the two germline ends. The CDR3 has 17 residues. CDR1 LGHNA and CDR2 YSLEER come from the germline V gene.

At least ten counts were recorded for this clonotype. The chain employs TRBV27 and TRBJ2-5; D possibly corresponds to TRBD1 (5 bases). Looked up from germline, CDR1 is MNHEY and CDR2 is SMNVEV (reference sequence). V was clipped by 3 bases and J by 4 bases, with 15 bases between them. The CDR3 spans 15 residues. CDR3 nucleotides: TGTGCCAGCAGTTTGGGGCCAAACCCCCCAGAGACCCAGTACTTC. Translating it yields CASSLGPNPPETQYF.

The chain has TRBV21-1 and TRBJ1-3; no check of the table's D call, TRBD1, against the DNA was made. TRBV21-1 is designated a pseudogene. This CDR3 contains 16 residues. CDR3 bases: TGTGCCAGCAGCAAAGCGCTGGGGGTAGCTGGAAACACCATATATTTT. Encoded protein: CASSKALGVAGNTIYF.

The chain is built from TRBV18 and TRBJ2-7; weak D call: TRBD2 (6 bases). The ends were cut back, 5 bases at V and 1 base at J, with 12 bases in the middle. The CDR3 is 14 residues long. Germline V gene sequence: CDR1 KGHSH, CDR2 LQKENI. The CDR3 here is CASSYPGRSYEQYF. CDR3 in DNA: TGTGCCAGCTCATACCCCGGGAGATCCTACGAGCAGTACTTC.